These 32 T cell receptor beta chains were sequenced from one sample in a study of CD8 T cells in Susac syndrome. RNA amounts of about 0.5 to 1 ug underwent reverse transcription with random hexamers. TCRdb analysed the immunoSEQ multiplex PCR reads with MiXCR anew, one entry per CDR3 protein. The sample gives 150,000 or so distinct CDR3 sequences, around 93% of which show up once; about 0.14% is in the top ten. The sample was CD4+ T cells from PBMCs. The receptors derive from a human donor in good health.

The J gene is TRBJ2-1, the V gene TRBV27; D tentatively fits TRBD1 or TRBD2 (5 bases each). Trimming took off 5 bases at V and 4 bases at J, with 21 bases between the two ends. Germline loops: CDR1 MNHEY, CDR2 SMNVEV (reference sequence). CDR3 length: 17 amino acids. The CDR3: CASSPNPPGPTYNEQFF. In nucleotides, the CDR3 is TGTGCCAGCAGTCCTAACCCTCCGGGACCCACATACAATGAGCAGTTCTTC.

The chain uses TRBV20-1 and TRBJ2-4; 8 bases fit TRBD1. The CDR3 has 15 amino acids. Trimming took 2 bases from V and 2 from J; bases not matched to a gene: 5. Germline values: CDR1 DFQATT, CDR2 SNEGSKA (reference sequence). The CDR3 DNA reads as TGCAGTGCTAGACGACAGGGGAGCCCCAAAAACATTCAGTACTTC. Its translation: CSARRQGSPKNIQYF.

The chain joins TRBV14 to TRBJ1-1, with D uncertain. The CDR3 sequence is 14 residues long. V lost 7 bases and J 5 bases, leaving 17 bases between the germline ends. Germline V CDR1 and CDR2: SGHDN, FVKESK. CDR3 amino acids: CASNPVLGVTEAFF. CDR3 in DNA: TGTGCCAGCAACCCGGTCCTCGGAGTAACTGAAGCTTTCTTT.

CDR3 residues: CATSRDGQGGYTF. CDR3 in DNA: TGTGCCACCAGCAGAGATGGACAGGGGGGCTACACCTTC. This chain uses TRBV15 with TRBJ1-2; TRBD1 matches at 9 bases. This CDR3 is 13 amino acids long. The trim removed 0 bases at V and 8 bases at J, leaving 1 base unmatched. Looked up from germline, CDR1 is LNHNV and CDR2 is YYDKDF (reference sequence).

The rearrangement uses TRBV2 and TRBJ2-5; TRBD1 might be the D (7 bases). V was shortened by 2 bases and J by 7 bases, with 17 bases between the two germline ends. Per the germline V gene, CDR1 is SNHLY and CDR2 is FYNNEI. The CDR3 spans 15 residues. CDR3 DNA: TGTGCCAGCAGTGAACCCAGGGGGGACTGGGGGACCCAGTACTTC. It translates to CASSEPRGDWGTQYF.

This chain connects TRBV3-1 to TRBJ1-4; a possible D gene is TRBD1 (5 bases). The germline V gene has CDR1 LGHDT and CDR2 YNNKEL (reference sequence). Trimming took 4 bases from V and 8 from J, leaving 14 bases between them. This CDR3 comprises 14 residues. CDR3 sequence: CASSRRGDGEKLFF. The DNA of the CDR3 is TGTGCCAGCAGCCGAAGAGGGGATGGAGAAAAACTGTTTTTT.

V gene TRBV7-2 combines with J gene TRBJ1-2, with a weak D call TRBD1 (6 bases). This CDR3 spans 13 amino acids. Germline V CDR1 and CDR2: SGHTA, FQGNSA. V was shortened by 6 bases and J by 7 bases, with 15 bases between the two germline ends. CDR3 nucleotide sequence: TGTGCCAGCAGGTCGGGGGGGCCAGTTGGCTACACCTTC. Protein: CASRSGGPVGYTF.

The chain is built from TRBV5-1 and TRBJ1-1; D is ambiguous. Deletions cut 0 bases from V and 7 bases from J, with 7 bases between. This CDR3 is built from 12 residues. Germline V lookup: CDR1 SGHRS, CDR2 YFSETQ. For the CDR3, the DNA is TGCGCCAGCAGCTTGGGCGCCGGTGAAGCTTTCTTT. Translated: CASSLGAGEAFF.

The chain combines TRBV7-9 with TRBJ1-2, with D perhaps matching TRBD1 (6 bases). The CDR3 has 15 amino acids. Per the germline V gene, CDR1 is SEHNR and CDR2 is FQNEAQ (reference sequence). Trimming cost V 5 bases and J 6 bases, with 19 bases left between them. The CDR3 spells CASSLPGATRDGYTF. The CDR3 DNA follows: TGTGCCAGCAGCCTCCCAGGGGCAACCAGGGATGGCTACACCTTC.

This sequence joins TRBV10-3 and TRBJ1-6, with D tentatively TRBD1 (5 bases). V gave up 11 bases and J gave up 9 bases, with 17 bases separating them. CDR3 size: 13 residues. Germline-derived CDR1 and CDR2 are ENHRY and SYGVKD. DNA of the CDR3: TGTGCCGCAACAGGTCAAGGGGCTTCACCCCTCCACTTT. Translated: CAATGQGASPLHF.

The V call is TRBV3-1, the J call TRBJ2-7; D uncertain. V lost 1 base, J lost 0 bases, and 7 bases lay in between. This CDR3 spans 14 amino acids. The germline gives CDR1 LGHDT, CDR2 YNNKEL (reference sequence). CDR3 DNA: TGTGCCAGCAGCCAAGTCCCCCTCTCCTACGAGCAGTACTTC. It specifies CASSQVPLSYEQYF.

The V gene is TRBV4-1, the J gene TRBJ1-4; D remains ambiguous. This CDR3 contains 15 residues. Trimming stripped 4 bases from V and 0 bases from J, with 9 bases between. The germline V gene encodes CDR1 MGHRA and CDR2 YSYEKL. CDR3 coding DNA: TGCGCCAGCAGCCCTCGACATACAACTAATGAAAAACTGTTTTTT. Translated, it gives CASSPRHTTNEKLFF.

The V gene is TRBV2, the J gene TRBJ2-5; TRBD1 agrees at 9 bases. The germline CDR1 and CDR2 sequences are SNHLY and FYNNEI. V shed 7 bases, J shed 5 bases, and the junction held 11 bases outside the gene matches. There are 15 residues in the CDR3. The CDR3 sequence is CASTPSTGGGETQYF. DNA of the CDR3: TGTGCCAGCACCCCATCGACAGGGGGTGGCGAGACCCAGTACTTC.

This rearrangement joins TRBV3-1 to TRBJ1-1, with a possible D match to TRBD1 (5 bases). Per germline, CDR1 LGHDT and CDR2 YNNKEL (reference sequence). V was trimmed by 4 bases and J by 0 bases, leaving 9 bases between them. The CDR3 extends over 14 amino acids. The CDR3 DNA follows: TGTGCCAGCAGCCCGGGACGGATGAACACTGAAGCTTTCTTT. Translation gives CASSPGRMNTEAFF. The whole variable domain, filled in from reference TRBV3-1 and TRBJ1-1, reads DTAVSQTPKYLVTQMGNDKSIKCEQNLGHDTMYWYKQDSKKFLKIMFSYNNKELIINETVPNRFSPKSPDKAHLNLHINSLELGDSAVYFCASSPGRMNTEAFFGQGTRLTVV.

This clonotype was observed a single time. At one end, the junction sequence differs from germline, possibly due to a read error. Here the CDR3 DNA reads TGTGCCAGCACCTTACCGTGGAACACTGAAGCTTTCTTT. It encodes CASTLPWNTEAFF. The chain carries TRBV7-2 and TRBJ1-1; D is unclear. In germline, CDR1 is SGHTA, CDR2 FQGNSA. This CDR3 is 13 amino acids long. Drawing the rest from reference TRBV7-2 and TRBJ1-1, the complete variable domain is GAGVSQSPSNKVTEKGKDVELRCDPISGHTALYWYRQSLGQGLEFLIYFQGNSAPDKSGLPSDRFSAERTGGSVSTLTIQRTQQEDSAVYLCASTLPWNTEAFFGQGTRLTVV.

The chain employs TRBV4-1 and TRBJ2-5; no definite D call. This CDR3 comprises 14 residues. V was clipped by 2 bases and J by 2 bases, with 9 bases between them. CDR1 is MGHRA, CDR2 YSYEKL, per germline. As DNA, the CDR3 is TGCGCCAGCAGCCAATACAGTTCTCAAGAGACCCAGTACTTC. This translates into CASSQYSSQETQYF.

The J gene is TRBJ1-1, the V gene TRBV5-1; tentatively, D is TRBD1 (6 bases). CDR1 SGHRS and CDR2 YFSETQ come from the germline V gene. Trimming took off 1 base at V and 6 bases at J, with 13 bases between the two ends. The CDR3 loop spans 14 amino acids. The CDR3 DNA reads as TGCGCCAGCAGCTTGCGACCAGGGGCGGCTGAAGCTTTCTTT. Its protein is CASSLRPGAAEAFF.

V and J are TRBV5-4 and TRBJ2-6; 7 bases are shared with TRBD2. From germline, CDR1 is SGHNT and CDR2 YYREEE (reference sequence). V lost 3 bases, J lost 2 bases, and 2 bases stayed unmatched. CDR3 size: 15 residues. CDR3: CASSWGGTGANVLTF. CDR3 nucleotides: TGTGCCAGCAGCTGGGGAGGGACTGGGGCCAACGTCCTGACTTTC.

V gene TRBV29-1 combines with J gene TRBJ2-7, with 7 bases identical to TRBD1. The CDR3 has 12 amino acids. Germline values: CDR1 SQVTM, CDR2 ANQGSEA. V shed 5 bases and J 3 bases; nucleotides not matched to a gene: 4. This chain's CDR3 is CSVLRQGYEQYF. The CDR3 DNA reads as TGCAGCGTTTTACGACAGGGCTACGAGCAGTACTTC.

V gene TRBV6-2 or TRBV6-3 combines with J gene TRBJ1-2, with D possibly TRBD1 on 6 matching bases. The germline V gene has CDR1 MNHEY and CDR2 SVGEGT. This CDR3 has 15 residues. V was trimmed by 6 bases and J by 6 bases, leaving 20 bases between them. The CDR3 reads CASSYGFTGNNGYTF. In DNA form, the CDR3 reads TGTGCCAGCAGCTACGGGTTTACAGGGAATAATGGCTACACCTTC.

The chain carries TRBV12-3 or TRBV12-4 and TRBJ1-2, with D perhaps matching TRBD1 (6 bases). With 6 bases removed from V and 5 bases from J, the gap between germline ends came to 13 bases. The CDR3 is 13 residues long. CDR3: CASSRRGGYGYTF. The CDR3 DNA is TGTGCCAGCAGCCGAAGGGGGGGATATGGCTACACCTTC.

The chain links TRBV5-5 to TRBJ2-7; TRBD2 agrees at 7 bases. The CDR3 runs 16 residues. The germline CDR1 and CDR2 sequences are SGHKS and YYEKEE (reference sequence). Trimming removed 3 bases from V and 1 base from J; junction bases left unmatched: 10. The CDR3 bases are TGTGCCAGCAGCTCCTTAAAGCCTAGCGGATCCTACGAGCAGTACTTC. It codes for CASSSLKPSGSYEQYF.

In its sample, this clonotype was seen once. V and J are TRBV12-5 and TRBJ1-5; D ambiguous. The ends were cut back, 6 bases at V and 0 bases at J, with 6 bases in the middle. The CDR3 totals 13 residues. The germline gives CDR1 LGHNT, CDR2 FRNRAP. CDR3 DNA: TGTGCTAGTGGGATGAATAGCAATCAGCCCCAGCATTTT. Translation gives CASGMNSNQPQHF.

CDR3 in amino acids: CSVSSDYSNQPQHF. CDR3 nucleotide sequence: TGCAGCGTTTCTTCAGACTATAGCAATCAGCCCCAGCATTTT. V and J are TRBV29-1 and TRBJ1-5; D gene unclear. The CDR3 sequence is 14 residues long. With 5 bases removed from V and 0 bases from J, the gap between germline ends came to 11 bases. CDR1 is SQVTM, CDR2 ANQGSEA, per germline.

The chain has TRBV2 and TRBJ1-2, with no clear D. The CDR3 is 12 amino acids. Trimming cost V 3 bases and J 4 bases, with 6 bases left between them. The germline CDR1 and CDR2 sequences are SNHLY and FYNNEI. CDR3 DNA: TGTGCCAGCAGTGAGTACAGCTATGGCTACACCTTC. Encoded protein: CASSEYSYGYTF.

The rearrangement links TRBV20-1 to TRBJ1-6; D perhaps matches TRBD1 (5 bases). The CDR3 runs 14 residues. Trimming stripped 1 base from V and 6 bases from J, with 10 bases between. Germline CDR1 is DFQATT and CDR2 is SNEGSKA (reference sequence). CDR3 coding DNA: TGCAGTGCTAGAGTTGGGGGGTCTAATTCACCCCTCCACTTT. Translating it yields CSARVGGSNSPLHF.

J is TRBJ1-2 and V is TRBV7-9, with TRBD1 as a possible D gene (5 bases). V was clipped by 11 bases and J by 6 bases, with 19 bases between them. CDR1 SEHNR and CDR2 FQNEAQ come from the germline V gene (reference sequence). The CDR3 length is 13 residues. The CDR3 sequence is CAWRDGPWDGYTF. The CDR3 coding sequence is TGTGCCTGGAGGGACGGCCCCTGGGATGGCTACACCTTC.

The chain has TRBV29-1 and TRBJ2-3; 8 nucleotides agree with TRBD1. CDR1 is SQVTM and CDR2 is ANQGSEA in the germline V gene. V shed 3 bases and J 6 bases; nucleotides not matched to a gene: 5. CDR3 length: 13 residues. The CDR3 loop is CSVDQGALDTQYF. CDR3 nucleotide sequence: TGCAGCGTTGATCAGGGGGCGCTGGATACGCAGTATTTT.

V gene TRBV5-1 combines with J gene TRBJ1-1; no reliable D call. Germline loops: CDR1 SGHRS, CDR2 YFSETQ. V was pared by 4 bases and J by 1 base, with 8 bases between. The CDR3 has 13 amino acids. CDR3 in amino acids: CASSMPGNTEAFF. The DNA of the CDR3 is TGCGCCAGCAGCATGCCAGGGAACACTGAAGCTTTCTTT. Full variable domain (missing parts from reference TRBV5-1 and TRBJ1-1): KAGVTQTPRYLIKTRGQQVTLSCSPISGHRSVSWYQQTPGQGLQFLFEYFSETQRNKGNFPGRFSGRQFSNSRSEMNVSTLELGDSALYLCASSMPGNTEAFFGQGTRLTVV.

The table lists this clonotype with a few counts. The V call is TRBV19, the J call TRBJ2-5, with D tentatively TRBD1 (6 bases). This CDR3 has 12 amino acids. V lost 3 bases and J lost 5, with 7 bases in between. CDR1 and CDR2 (germline): LNHDA, SQIVND (reference sequence). The CDR3 spells CASSIDRETQYF. The CDR3 coding sequence is TGTGCCAGTAGTATTGACAGGGAGACCCAGTACTTC.

The chain couples TRBV20-1 to TRBJ2-5, with TRBD1 matching over 7 bases. The CDR3 consists of 13 residues. Germline CDR1 and CDR2: DFQATT and SNEGSKA (reference sequence). V shed 6 bases and J 4 bases; nucleotides not matched to a gene: 8. The CDR3 sequence: CSAPKGARETQYF. The CDR3 region has the DNA TGCAGTGCCCCGAAGGGGGCGCGAGAGACCCAGTACTTC.

V and J are TRBV4-2 and TRBJ2-7; TRBD2 aligns across 7 bases. There are 15 residues in the CDR3. The germline gives CDR1 LGHNA, CDR2 YNFKEQ. V shed 1 base and J 4 bases; nucleotides not matched to a gene: 7. CDR3 bases: TGTGCCAGCAGCCAAGCACCCGGGGGGAAATACGAGCAGTACTTC. Protein: CASSQAPGGKYEQYF.